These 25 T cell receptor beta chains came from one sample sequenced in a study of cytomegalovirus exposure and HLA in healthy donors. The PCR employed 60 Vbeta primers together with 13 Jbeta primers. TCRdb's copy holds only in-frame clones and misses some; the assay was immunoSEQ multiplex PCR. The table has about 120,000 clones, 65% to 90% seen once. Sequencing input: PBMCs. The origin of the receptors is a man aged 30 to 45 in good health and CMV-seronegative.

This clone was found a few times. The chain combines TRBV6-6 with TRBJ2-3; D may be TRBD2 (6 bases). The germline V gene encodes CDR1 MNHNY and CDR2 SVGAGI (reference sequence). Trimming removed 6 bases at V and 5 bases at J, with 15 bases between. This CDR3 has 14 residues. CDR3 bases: TGTGCCAGCAGCCTACTAGCAGATAGAGATACGCAGTATTTT. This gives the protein CASSLLADRDTQYF.

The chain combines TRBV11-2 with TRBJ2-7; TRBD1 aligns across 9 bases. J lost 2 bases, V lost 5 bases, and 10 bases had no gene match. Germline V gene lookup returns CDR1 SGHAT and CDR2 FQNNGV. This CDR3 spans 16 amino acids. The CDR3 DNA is TGTGCCAGCAGCCCCCTTGTGGGACAGGGCCCCTACGAGCAGTACTTC. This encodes CASSPLVGQGPYEQYF.

CDR3 protein: CASSPGLAGGQQYF. DNA for the CDR3: TGTGCCAGCAGCCCCGGACTAGCGGGGGGCCAGCAGTACTTC. V is TRBV14 and J is TRBJ2-7, with 14 bases identical to TRBD2. With V trimmed by 4 bases and J by 8 bases, 4 bases remained unmatched. The germline V gene encodes CDR1 SGHDN and CDR2 FVKESK. The CDR3 runs to 14 residues.

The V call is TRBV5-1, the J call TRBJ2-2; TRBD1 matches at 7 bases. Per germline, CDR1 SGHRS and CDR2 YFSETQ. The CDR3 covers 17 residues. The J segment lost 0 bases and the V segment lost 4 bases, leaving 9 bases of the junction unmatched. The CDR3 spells CASSTGQLNANTGELFF. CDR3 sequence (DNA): TGCGCCAGCAGCACGGGACAGCTTAACGCGAACACCGGGGAGCTGTTTTTT.

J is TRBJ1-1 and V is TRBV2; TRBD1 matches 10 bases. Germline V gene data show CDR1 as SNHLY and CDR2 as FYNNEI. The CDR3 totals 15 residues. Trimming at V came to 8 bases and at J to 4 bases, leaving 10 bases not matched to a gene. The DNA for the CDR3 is TGTGCCAGCGGAGGAGACAGGGGGCCGGTCACTGAAGCTTTCTTT. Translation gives CASGGDRGPVTEAFF.

CDR3 DNA: TGTGCCACCAGCAGAGATAGGAGCGAAGCTAACTATGGCTACACCTTC. Residues: CATSRDRSEANYGYTF. V is TRBV15 and J is TRBJ1-2; the D is unclear. Deletions cut 0 bases from V and 0 bases from J, with 11 bases between. Germline V gene lookup returns CDR1 LNHNV and CDR2 YYDKDF (reference sequence). There are 16 residues in the CDR3.

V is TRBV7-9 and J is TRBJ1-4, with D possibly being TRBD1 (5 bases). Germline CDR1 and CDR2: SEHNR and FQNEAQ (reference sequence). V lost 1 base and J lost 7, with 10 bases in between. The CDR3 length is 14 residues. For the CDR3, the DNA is TGTGCCAGCAGCTTAGGCCAGGGAACTGAAAAACTGTTTTTT. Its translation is CASSLGQGTEKLFF. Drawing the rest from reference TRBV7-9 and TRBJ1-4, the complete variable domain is DTGVSQNPRHKITKRGQNVTFRCDPISEHNRLYWYRQTLGQGPEFLTYFQNEAQLEKSRLLSDRFSAERPKGSFSTLEIQRTEQGDSAMYLCASSLGQGTEKLFFGSGTQLSVL.

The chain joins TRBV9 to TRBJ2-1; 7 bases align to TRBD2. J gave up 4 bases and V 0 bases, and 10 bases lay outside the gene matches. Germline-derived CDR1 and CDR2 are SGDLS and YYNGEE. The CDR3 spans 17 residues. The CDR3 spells CASSVAIMAGAYNEQFF. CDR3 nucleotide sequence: TGTGCCAGCAGCGTAGCAATTATGGCGGGAGCTTACAATGAGCAGTTCTTC.

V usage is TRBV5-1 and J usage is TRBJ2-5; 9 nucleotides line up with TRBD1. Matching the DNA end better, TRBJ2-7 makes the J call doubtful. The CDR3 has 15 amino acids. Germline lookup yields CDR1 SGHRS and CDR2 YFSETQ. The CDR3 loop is CASSSRRDRVHEQYF. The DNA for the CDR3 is TGCGCCAGCTCCTCTAGGCGGGACAGGGTCCACGAGCAGTACTTC.

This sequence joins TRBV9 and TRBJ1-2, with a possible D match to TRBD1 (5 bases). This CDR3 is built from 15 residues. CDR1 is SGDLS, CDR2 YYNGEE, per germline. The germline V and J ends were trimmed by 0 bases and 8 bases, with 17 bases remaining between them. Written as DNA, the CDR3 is TGTGCCAGCAGCGTAGTTGCGAGGGGCGGGGAGGGCTACACCTTC. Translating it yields CASSVVARGGEGYTF.

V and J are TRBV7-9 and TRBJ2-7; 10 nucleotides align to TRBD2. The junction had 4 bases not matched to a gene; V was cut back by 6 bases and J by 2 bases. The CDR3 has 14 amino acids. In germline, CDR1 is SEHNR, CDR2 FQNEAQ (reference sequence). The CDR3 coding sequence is TGTGCCAGCAGATCTAGCGGGGGTCCCTACGAGCAGTACTTC. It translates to CASRSSGGPYEQYF.

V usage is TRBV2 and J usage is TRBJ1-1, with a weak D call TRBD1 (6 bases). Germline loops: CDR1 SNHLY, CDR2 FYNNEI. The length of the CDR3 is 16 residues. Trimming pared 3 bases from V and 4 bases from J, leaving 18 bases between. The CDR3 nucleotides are TGTGCCAGCAGTGACCCCAGGGGACGCAGAAGCACTGAAGCTTTCTTT. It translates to CASSDPRGRRSTEAFF.

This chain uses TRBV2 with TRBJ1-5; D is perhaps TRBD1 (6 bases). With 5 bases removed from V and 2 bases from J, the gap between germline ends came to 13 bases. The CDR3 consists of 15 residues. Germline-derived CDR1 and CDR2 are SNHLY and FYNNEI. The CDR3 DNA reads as TGTGCCAGCAGTTTGGACAGCTATGGCAATCAGCCCCAGCATTTT. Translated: CASSLDSYGNQPQHF.

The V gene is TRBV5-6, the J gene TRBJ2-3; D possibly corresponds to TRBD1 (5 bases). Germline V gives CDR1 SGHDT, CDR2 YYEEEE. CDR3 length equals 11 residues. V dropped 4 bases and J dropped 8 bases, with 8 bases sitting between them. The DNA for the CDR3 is TGTGCCAGCAGCCTAAGGGGTACGCAGTATTTT. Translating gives CASSLRGTQYF. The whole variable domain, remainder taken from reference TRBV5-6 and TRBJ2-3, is DAGVTQSPTHLIKTRGQQVTLRCSPKSGHDTVSWYQQALGQGPQFIFQYYEEEERQRGNFPDRFSGHQFPNYSSELNVNALLLGDSALYLCASSLRGTQYFGPGTRLTVL.

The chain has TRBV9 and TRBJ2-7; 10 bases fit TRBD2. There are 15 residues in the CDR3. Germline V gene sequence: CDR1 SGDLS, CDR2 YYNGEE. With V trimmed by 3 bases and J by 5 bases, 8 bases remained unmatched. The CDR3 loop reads CASSATGTSVHEQYF. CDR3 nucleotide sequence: TGTGCCAGCAGCGCTACCGGGACTAGCGTGCACGAGCAGTACTTC.

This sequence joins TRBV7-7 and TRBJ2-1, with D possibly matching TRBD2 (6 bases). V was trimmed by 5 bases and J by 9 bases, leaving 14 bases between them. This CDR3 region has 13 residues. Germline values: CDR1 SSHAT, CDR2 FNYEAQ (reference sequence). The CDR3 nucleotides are TGTGCCAGCAGCCCTTGGGGGGACGGTGAGCAGTTCTTC. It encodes CASSPWGDGEQFF. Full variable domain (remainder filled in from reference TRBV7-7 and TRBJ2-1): GAGVSQSPRYKVTKRGQDVTLRCDPISSHATLYWYQQALGQGPEFLTYFNYEAQPDKSGLPSDRFSAERPEGSISTLTIQRTEQRDSAMYRCASSPWGDGEQFFGPGTRLTVL.

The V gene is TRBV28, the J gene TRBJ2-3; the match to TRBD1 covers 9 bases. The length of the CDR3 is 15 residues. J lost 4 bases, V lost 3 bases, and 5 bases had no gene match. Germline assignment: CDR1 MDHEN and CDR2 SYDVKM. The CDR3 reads CASSFPGQGPDTQYF. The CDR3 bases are TGTGCCAGCAGTTTCCCGGGACAGGGACCAGATACGCAGTATTTT.

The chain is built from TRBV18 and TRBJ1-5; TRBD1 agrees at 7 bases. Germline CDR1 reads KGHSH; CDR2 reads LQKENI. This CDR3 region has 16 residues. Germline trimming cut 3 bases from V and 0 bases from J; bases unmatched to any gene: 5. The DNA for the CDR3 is TGTGCCAGCTCACCTCAGGGGGTGAGTAGCAATCAGCCCCAGCATTTT. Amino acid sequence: CASSPQGVSSNQPQHF.

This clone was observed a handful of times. The CDR3 protein is CASSEWQGSYEQYF. The DNA for the CDR3 is TGTGCCAGCAGTGAATGGCAGGGGTCCTACGAGCAGTACTTC. V gene TRBV6-1 combines with J gene TRBJ2-7; tentative D call: TRBD1 (6 bases). The CDR3 is 14 residues long. Looked up from germline, CDR1 is MNHNS and CDR2 is SASEGT. Trimming took off 2 bases at V and 1 base at J, with 9 bases between the two ends.

The CDR3 coding sequence is TGCGCCAGCAGTGGGGACAGGGTGAAACCCCCTAGCAACACAGATACGCAGTATTTT. Encoded protein: CASSGDRVKPPSNTDTQYF. The chain uses TRBV10-1 and TRBJ2-3; 9 bases line up with TRBD1. CDR3 size: 19 residues. Germline V gives CDR1 WNHNN, CDR2 SYGVQD (reference sequence). Germline trimming cut 4 bases from V and 2 bases from J; bases unmatched to any gene: 16.

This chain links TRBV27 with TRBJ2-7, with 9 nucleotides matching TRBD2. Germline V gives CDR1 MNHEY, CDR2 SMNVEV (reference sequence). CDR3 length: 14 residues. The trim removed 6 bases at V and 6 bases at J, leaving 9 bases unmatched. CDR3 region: CASRENSGGLEQYF. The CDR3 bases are TGTGCCAGCAGAGAGAATAGCGGGGGACTCGAGCAGTACTTC.

As DNA, the CDR3 is TGTGCCAGCAGCCCCGGTTACCGAACGGGGGAGCAGTACTTC. Protein sequence: CASSPGYRTGEQYF. The chain joins TRBV14 to TRBJ2-5; D may be TRBD2 (6 bases). Deletions cut 4 bases from V and 11 bases from J, with 20 bases between. Per the germline V gene, CDR1 is SGHDN and CDR2 is FVKESK. The length of the CDR3 is 14 residues.

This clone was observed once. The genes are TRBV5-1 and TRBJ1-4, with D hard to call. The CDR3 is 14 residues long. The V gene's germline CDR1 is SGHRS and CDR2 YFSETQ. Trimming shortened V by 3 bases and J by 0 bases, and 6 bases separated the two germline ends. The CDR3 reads CASSSQPTNEKLFF. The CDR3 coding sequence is TGCGCCAGCAGCTCACAGCCAACTAATGAAAAACTGTTTTTT.

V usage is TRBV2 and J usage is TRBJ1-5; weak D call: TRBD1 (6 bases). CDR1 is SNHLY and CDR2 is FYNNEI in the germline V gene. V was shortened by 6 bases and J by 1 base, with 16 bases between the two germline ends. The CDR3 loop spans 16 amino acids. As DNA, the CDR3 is TGTGCCAGCAGGGGGGAGGGGGGATGGAGCAATCAGCCCCAGCATTTT. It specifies CASRGEGGWSNQPQHF. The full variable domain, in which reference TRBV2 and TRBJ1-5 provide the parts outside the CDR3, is EPEVTQTPSHQVTQMGQEVILRCVPISNHLYFYWYRQILGQKVEFLVSFYNNEISEKSEIFDDQFSVERPDGSNFTLKIRSTKLEDSAMYFCASRGEGGWSNQPQHFGDGTRLSIL.

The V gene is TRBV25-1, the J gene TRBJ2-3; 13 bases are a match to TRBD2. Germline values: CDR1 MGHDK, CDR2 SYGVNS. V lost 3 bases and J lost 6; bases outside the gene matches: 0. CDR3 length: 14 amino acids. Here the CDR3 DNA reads TGTGCCAGCAGTGAGACTAGCGGGGGGGATACGCAGTATTTT. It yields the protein CASSETSGGDTQYF.